Below are 19 T cell receptor beta chains sequenced from a single sample in a study of cytomegalovirus exposure and HLA in healthy donors. PCR employed 60 Vbeta and 13 Jbeta primers. Method: immunoSEQ multiplex PCR; TCRdb's copy keeps in-frame clones and lacks some. Its table lists about 34,000 clones. Material: PBMCs. Source of these receptors: a woman aged 40 to 50 in good health and CMV-seropositive.

This chain joins TRBV13 and TRBJ2-1; tentatively, D is TRBD2 (6 bases). Trimming cost V 7 bases and J 0 bases, with 13 bases left between them. The length of the CDR3 is 15 residues. CDR1 PRHDT and CDR2 FYEKMQ come from the germline V gene (reference sequence). The CDR3 DNA follows: TGTGCCAGCACCCCGGGGGTGAGCTCCTACAATGAGCAGTTCTTC. This codes for CASTPGVSSYNEQFF.

CDR3 amino acids: CASSPGGTSGRVIQYF. The DNA of the CDR3 is TGCGCCAGCAGCCCCGGCGGGACTAGCGGGAGGGTCATTCAGTACTTC. The V and J genes are TRBV5-1 and TRBJ2-4; 16 bases are shared with TRBD2. Per the germline V gene, CDR1 is SGHRS and CDR2 is YFSETQ. V gave up 4 bases and J gave up 9 bases; unmatched junction bases: 7. This CDR3 is built from 16 residues.

This rearrangement joins TRBV6-1 to TRBJ1-5; the D gene is possibly TRBD1 (6 bases). Germline values: CDR1 MNHNS, CDR2 SASEGT. CDR3 size: 14 residues. The ends were cut back, 7 bases at V and 6 bases at J, with 16 bases in the middle. CDR3 in amino acids: CASTIWGPSQPQHF. The CDR3 DNA is TGTGCCAGCACGATCTGGGGGCCCAGTCAGCCCCAGCATTTT.

J is TRBJ2-3 and V is TRBV5-1; possible D gene TRBD2, 6 bases. The V end was cut by 0 bases, the J end by 5 bases, with 13 bases between. In germline, CDR1 is SGHRS, CDR2 YFSETQ. The CDR3 spans 15 residues. CDR3 sequence: CASSLGAQEGDTQYF. DNA for the CDR3: TGCGCCAGCAGCTTGGGGGCCCAGGAGGGAGATACGCAGTATTTT.

V and J are TRBV27 and TRBJ2-5; tentative D call: TRBD1 (5 bases). The CDR3 loop spans 14 amino acids. Germline CDR1 and CDR2: MNHEY and SMNVEV (reference sequence). Trimming pared 7 bases from V and 5 bases from J, leaving 17 bases between. The chain's CDR3 is CASTSTGGSETQYF. CDR3 sequence (DNA): TGTGCCAGCACCTCCACAGGTGGTTCGGAGACCCAGTACTTC.

The V and J genes are TRBV7-8 and TRBJ2-1; no clear D gene. In germline, CDR1 is SGHVS, CDR2 FQNEAQ. This CDR3 spans 15 amino acids. The V gene lost 4 bases and the J gene lost 0 bases, with 10 bases spanning the gap. The CDR3 sequence is CASSSGARSYNEQFF. DNA of the CDR3: TGTGCCAGCAGCTCCGGAGCACGCTCCTACAATGAGCAGTTCTTC.

V is TRBV6-5 and J is TRBJ1-5, with TRBD1 matching over 8 bases. V gave up 10 bases and J gave up 2 bases; unmatched junction bases: 4. Germline V gene data show CDR1 as MNHEY and CDR2 as SVGAGI. The length of the CDR3 is 13 residues. CDR3 loop: CATRTGRNQPQHF. CDR3 in DNA: TGTGCCACCAGGACAGGGCGCAATCAGCCCCAGCATTTT.

V usage is TRBV7-9 and J usage is TRBJ2-2, with a possible D match to TRBD1 (6 bases). Looked up from germline, CDR1 is SEHNR and CDR2 is FQNEAQ (reference sequence). The V and J ends lost 2 bases and 0 bases respectively, with 7 bases between them. There are 15 residues in the CDR3. In DNA, the CDR3 is TGTGCCAGCAGCTTACAGGGGACGAACACCGGGGAGCTGTTTTTT. Protein sequence: CASSLQGTNTGELFF.

The V call is TRBV5-1, the J call TRBJ2-7, with a tentative D call TRBD1 (6 bases). The V end lost 1 base, the J end lost 3 bases, and 8 bases lay between the germline ends. This CDR3 region has 13 residues. Germline V gene lookup returns CDR1 SGHRS and CDR2 YFSETQ. CDR3 DNA: TGCGCCAGCAGCTTGACAGGGAGCTACGAGCAGTACTTC. It specifies CASSLTGSYEQYF.

The CDR3 coding sequence is TGTGCCAGCAGTGGTAGAGGGTCCCCTAGCGGGAGGGATCGGGGTGAGCAGTTCTTC. Its translation is CASSGRGSPSGRDRGEQFF. The rearrangement joins TRBV6-1 to TRBJ2-1; 12 nucleotides agree with TRBD2. The trim removed 4 bases at V and 9 bases at J, leaving 19 bases unmatched. The germline CDR1 and CDR2 sequences are MNHNS and SASEGT. The CDR3 runs to 19 residues.

The chain couples TRBV29-1 to TRBJ2-3, with 9 bases fitting TRBD1. The CDR3 is made up of 15 amino acids. CDR1 is SQVTM, CDR2 ANQGSEA, per germline. With V trimmed by 4 bases and J by 2 bases, 7 bases remained unmatched. The CDR3 spells CSVAGQGASTDTQYF. CDR3 nucleotide sequence: TGCAGCGTTGCGGGACAGGGAGCGTCCACAGATACGCAGTATTTT.

The rearrangement joins TRBV2 to TRBJ1-1, with 8 positions matching TRBD1. Trimming removed 6 bases from V and 1 base from J; junction bases left unmatched: 1. Germline CDR1 reads SNHLY; CDR2 reads FYNNEI. This CDR3 region has 13 residues. The CDR3: CASRGTGNTEAFF. DNA of the CDR3: TGTGCCAGCAGGGGGACAGGGAACACTGAAGCTTTCTTT.

This CDR3 is CAWTGSGANVLTF. CDR3 nucleotide sequence: TGTGCCTGGACGGGGTCTGGGGCCAACGTCCTGACTTTC. V and J are TRBV30 and TRBJ2-6; maybe TRBD2 (5 bases). This CDR3 spans 13 amino acids. V gave up 4 bases and J gave up 1 base, with 5 bases separating them. Per germline, CDR1 GTSNPN and CDR2 SVGIG (reference sequence).

This chain links TRBV9 with TRBJ2-2; the D gene is possibly TRBD2 (6 bases). Per germline, CDR1 SGDLS and CDR2 YYNGEE. The CDR3 is made up of 15 amino acids. V was pared by 8 bases and J by 5 bases, with 19 bases between. CDR3 DNA: TGTGCCAGTGCGCGCGGAGGGGTATGGACCGGGGAGCTGTTTTTT. As protein: CASARGGVWTGELFF.

The chain couples TRBV29-1 to TRBJ2-1, with a weak D call TRBD2 (6 bases). Per the germline V gene, CDR1 is SQVTM and CDR2 is ANQGSEA. Trimming took 6 bases from V and 10 from J, leaving 10 bases between them. This CDR3 spans 10 amino acids. The CDR3, as DNA: TGCAGCGTACGCGGAGGGGAGCAGTTCTTC. Translated, it gives CSVRGGEQFF.

The chain is built from TRBV5-6 and TRBJ2-1; 8 nucleotides match TRBD2. CDR1 and CDR2 from the germline V gene are SGHDT and YYEEEE. V was clipped by 3 bases and J by 2 bases; unmatched bases: 4. The CDR3 is 15 residues long. In nucleotides, the CDR3 is TGTGCCAGCAGCTCAGTAGCGGGACCCTACAATGAGCAGTTCTTC. This translates into CASSSVAGPYNEQFF.

The CDR3: CAWIGSQDRPYGYTF. The CDR3 DNA is TGTGCCTGGATAGGGTCCCAGGACAGGCCTTATGGCTACACCTTC. This chain links TRBV30 with TRBJ1-2; 7 bases map to TRBD1. The CDR3 runs 15 residues. Per germline, CDR1 GTSNPN and CDR2 SVGIG (reference sequence). Germline trimming cut 4 bases from V and 5 bases from J; bases unmatched to any gene: 13.

The chain joins TRBV5-6 to TRBJ2-7, with 12 bases matching TRBD2. The V and J ends lost 0 bases and 6 bases, in that order; junction bases with no gene match: 7. Germline lookup yields CDR1 SGHDT and CDR2 YYEEEE. This CDR3 has 16 residues. CDR3 residues: CASSLGLAGVSAEQYF. The CDR3 DNA follows: TGTGCCAGCAGCTTGGGACTAGCGGGAGTGTCGGCCGAGCAGTACTTC.

J is TRBJ2-7 and V is TRBV7-9; 8 bases are a match to TRBD2. The CDR3 spans 16 residues. Germline trimming cut 5 bases from V and 3 bases from J; bases unmatched to any gene: 12. Per the germline V gene, CDR1 is SEHNR and CDR2 is FQNEAQ (reference sequence). CDR3 nucleotides: TGTGCCAGCAGCCGCGGACTAGCCCCCAGGGGCTACGAGCAGTACTTC. The encoded protein is CASSRGLAPRGYEQYF.